These 29 T cell receptor beta chains originate from one sample sequenced in a study. TCRdb recomputed calls from the 5' RACE reads with MiXCR, one row per CDR3 protein. Counted here are under 65,000 distinct CDR3 sequences, roughly 30% occurring once; the ten biggest clones make up 3% to 3.5%. The material sequenced was tumor-infiltrating memory CD4+ T cells sorted from the breast tumor. Subset of the sample: memory CD4+ T cells, CD4+CD45RO+CD25-. Source of these receptors: a female donor with breast cancer.

Of note for this clonotype: A much larger clonotype is one base distant, so this may be a read error. V gene TRBV5-5 combines with J gene TRBJ1-1; D remains ambiguous. CDR3 size: 11 residues. Germline lookup yields CDR1 SGHKS and CDR2 YYEKEE (reference sequence). The CDR3 sequence: CASSINTGAFF. The CDR3 nucleotides read TGTGCCAGCAGCATTAACACTGGAGCTTTCTTT.

The rearrangement joins TRBV20-1 to TRBJ2-3; 9 bases match TRBD1. The germline V gene has CDR1 DFQATT and CDR2 SNEGSKA (reference sequence). There are 13 residues in the CDR3. V lost 6 bases and J lost 2; bases outside the gene matches: 3. The CDR3 protein is CSANRGPTDTQYF. CDR3 DNA sequence: TGCAGTGCAAACAGGGGGCCCACAGATACGCAGTATTTT.

This sequence joins TRBV9 and TRBJ2-7; TRBD1 matches at 10 bases. Germline trimming cut 4 bases from V and 2 bases from J; bases unmatched to any gene: 9. The germline V gene has CDR1 SGDLS and CDR2 YYNGEE. This CDR3 is 16 amino acids long. CDR3 sequence (DNA): TGTGCCAGCAGCCCAAACCCGGGGACAGGGGCCTACGAGCAGTACTTC. Protein sequence: CASSPNPGTGAYEQYF.

The V gene is TRBV2, the J gene TRBJ1-4; a weak D match, TRBD1 (5 bases). Germline V gene sequence: CDR1 SNHLY, CDR2 FYNNEI. The CDR3 covers 13 residues. V was cut by 7 bases and J by 7 bases, with 13 bases left in between. The DNA for the CDR3 is TGTGCCAGCAACCGTGGGACTGTTGAAAAACTGTTTTTT. Its translation is CASNRGTVEKLFF.

Comments on this clonotype: With a much larger clone just one base away, this may be a read error. This chain joins TRBV4-2 and TRBJ2-3, with TRBD2 identical over 7 bases. Germline loops: CDR1 LGHNA, CDR2 YNFKEQ. The CDR3 length is 10 residues. The DNA of the CDR3 is TGCGCCAGCGGGGCAGATACGCAGTATTTT. Translated: CASGADTQYF.

This clonotype was seen more than once but under ten times. The rearrangement uses TRBV7-2 and TRBJ2-5; tentatively, D is TRBD2 (6 bases). The germline CDR1 and CDR2 sequences are SGHTA and FQGNSA. Between the trimmed V and J ends, which lost 5 bases and 1 base, there was a span of 17 bases. This CDR3 has 16 amino acids. CDR3 bases: TGTGCCAGCAGCCCCCAGAGGAGGGTAGTCCAAGAGACCCAGTACTTC. It yields the protein CASSPQRRVVQETQYF.

In its sample, this clonotype was seen a few times. The chain has TRBV28 and TRBJ2-4; D is possibly TRBD2 (6 bases). Looked up from germline, CDR1 is MDHEN and CDR2 is SYDVKM. V was trimmed by 8 bases and J by 0 bases, leaving 14 bases between them. The CDR3 consists of 15 residues. The chain's CDR3 is CASARGTLAKNIQYF. As DNA, the CDR3 is TGTGCCAGCGCCCGAGGGACTCTAGCCAAAAACATTCAGTACTTC.

The chain has TRBV28 and TRBJ2-5; TRBD2 matches 9 bases. The CDR3 sequence is 14 residues long. Germline V gives CDR1 MDHEN, CDR2 SYDVKM. The V gene end was trimmed by 2 bases and the J gene end by 5 bases; junction bases not matched to a gene: 3. This CDR3 is CASSLKSGRETQYF. The CDR3 coding sequence is TGTGCCAGCAGTTTAAAAAGCGGGAGGGAGACCCAGTACTTC. The entire variable domain, with the rest obtained from reference TRBV28 and TRBJ2-5, is as follows: DVKVTQSSRYLVKRTGEKVFLECVQDMDHENMFWYRQDPGLGLRLIYFSYDVKMKEKGDIPEGYSVSREKKERFSLILESASTNQTSMYLCASSLKSGRETQYFGPGTRLLVL.

On this clonotype: The junction departs from the called germline gene at one end, perhaps through a read error. V usage is TRBV20-1 and J usage is TRBJ2-2; possibly TRBD2 for D (7 bases). CDR1 and CDR2 (germline): DFQATT, SNEGSKA (reference sequence). The CDR3 has 15 amino acids. The CDR3 loop reads CSARSGGIPTGELLF. CDR3 DNA sequence: TGCAGTGCTAGGTCGGGGGGCATCCCCACCGGGGAGCTGTTGTTT.

The rearrangement joins TRBV5-5 to TRBJ2-3; D is ambiguous. Germline CDR1 SGHKS, CDR2 YYEKEE (reference sequence). The V and J ends lost 0 bases and 5 bases respectively, with 10 bases between them. This CDR3 is built from 14 residues. For the CDR3, the DNA is TGTGCCAGCAGCTTGGAGCGCCGTGAAGATACGCAGTATTTT. Translating gives CASSLERREDTQYF.

V gene TRBV5-1 combines with J gene TRBJ2-7, with D perhaps assigned TRBD1 or TRBD2 (5 bases each). V dropped 4 bases and J dropped 0 bases, with 14 bases sitting between them. The CDR3 consists of 15 residues. CDR1 SGHRS and CDR2 YFSETQ come from the germline V gene. CDR3 region: CASSDGTANSYEQYF. The DNA for the CDR3 is TGCGCCAGCAGCGACGGGACGGCTAACTCCTACGAGCAGTACTTC.

This clonotype was counted only a few times. V is TRBV12-3 or TRBV12-4 and J is TRBJ2-3, with 7 nucleotides matching TRBD2. J gave up 4 bases and V 7 bases, and 11 bases lay outside the gene matches. This CDR3 has 15 residues. As DNA, the CDR3 is TGTGCCAGCACCACCACTAGCGTTGGCCCAGATACGCAGTATTTT. Protein sequence: CASTTTSVGPDTQYF.

This clonotype turned up a few times. The chain couples TRBV27 to TRBJ2-7; D not resolved. With 8 bases removed from V and 6 bases from J, the gap between germline ends came to 23 bases. The CDR3 loop spans 15 amino acids. Germline V gives CDR1 MNHEY, CDR2 SMNVEV (reference sequence). CDR3 in amino acids: CASSPQQVQSSEQYF. The CDR3 coding sequence is TGTGCCAGCTCCCCTCAGCAGGTTCAGTCTTCCGAGCAGTACTTC.

This sequence joins TRBV7-2 and TRBJ1-2; 8 bases align to TRBD1. V lost 3 bases and J lost 4; bases outside the gene matches: 13. Per the germline V gene, CDR1 is SGHTA and CDR2 is FQGNSA. This CDR3 has 17 amino acids. The CDR3 is CASSFRPTDRAGYGYTF. In nucleotides, the CDR3 is TGTGCCAGCAGCTTCCGCCCTACGGACAGGGCAGGCTATGGCTACACCTTC.

In this sample, this clonotype turned up a few times. Relative to the germline gene, one junction end is altered; a read error may explain this. The chain has TRBV5-1 and TRBJ2-2; tentative D call: TRBD1 (5 bases). Germline assignment: CDR1 SGHRS and CDR2 YFSETQ. The CDR3 consists of 15 residues. The CDR3, as DNA: TGCGCCAGCAGCGAGGACGCAGGGAACGCCGGGGAGCTGTTTTTT. Protein sequence: CASSEDAGNAGELFF.

This rearrangement joins TRBV15 to TRBJ1-2; D is possibly TRBD1 (5 bases). CDR1 and CDR2 (germline): LNHNV, YYDKDF (reference sequence). The V end was cut by 3 bases, the J end by 4 bases, with 18 bases between. The CDR3 runs to 16 residues. For the CDR3, the DNA is TGTGCCACCAGCAGCGACCAAGGGGTTGGAGGCTATGGCTACACCTTC. Its protein product is CATSSDQGVGGYGYTF.

This clonotype was seen only a few times. This chain uses TRBV5-1 with TRBJ2-2; TRBD1 or TRBD2 may be the D gene (5 bases each). Trimming shortened V by 4 bases and J by 2 bases, and 12 bases separated the two germline ends. The CDR3 contains 15 residues. Germline CDR1 reads SGHRS; CDR2 reads YFSETQ. DNA of the CDR3: TGCGCCAGCAGCGGCCGGGACGTCAACACCGGGGAGCTGTTTTTT. This gives the protein CASSGRDVNTGELFF.

This clonotype appeared a few times. J is TRBJ2-5 and V is TRBV5-4, with 8 bases that match TRBD2. Germline values: CDR1 SGHNT, CDR2 YYREEE (reference sequence). The CDR3 contains 14 residues. V was clipped by 4 bases and J by 5 bases; unmatched bases: 7. The CDR3 protein is CASSGSGSGETQYF. The CDR3 nucleotides read TGTGCCAGCAGCGGCAGCGGGAGCGGGGAGACCCAGTACTTC.

Remarks on this clonotype: The CDR3 ends on some other residue instead of the conserved phenylalanine or tryptophan, so this is likely a read error. This chain connects TRBV5-1 to TRBJ2-7; no firm D call. The ends were cut back, 4 bases at V and 3 bases at J, with 17 bases in the middle. The V gene's germline CDR1 is SGHRS and CDR2 YFSETQ. The CDR3 loop spans 15 amino acids. The CDR3 here is CASSMADLLGYEQYS. The CDR3 coding sequence is TGCGCCAGCAGCATGGCCGACCTCCTTGGCTACGAGCAGTACTCC.

The rearrangement links TRBV5-1 to TRBJ2-7; TRBD1 is a possible D gene (6 bases). V was cut by 5 bases and J by 1 base, with 16 bases left in between. Germline CDR1 and CDR2: SGHRS and YFSETQ. This CDR3 contains 15 residues. CDR3 nucleotides: TGCGCCAGCAGTTACAACTTAGGACAGTCCTACGAGCAGTACTTC. It translates to CASSYNLGQSYEQYF.

The J gene is TRBJ2-1, the V gene TRBV7-2; 9 bases fit TRBD2. Trimming cost V 7 bases and J 1 base; bases outside gene matches: 5. CDR1 is SGHTA and CDR2 is FQGNSA in the germline V gene. The CDR3 is 15 residues long. In nucleotides, the CDR3 is TGTGCCAGCAAAGCGGGGGGTCGGTCCTACAATGAGCAGTTCTTC. This gives the protein CASKAGGRSYNEQFF.

This clonotype was detected ten times or more. This chain connects TRBV6-2 or TRBV6-3 to TRBJ2-7, with a weak D call TRBD1 (6 bases). The CDR3 extends over 16 amino acids. Looked up from germline, CDR1 is MNHEY and CDR2 is SVGEGT. V was cut by 3 bases and J by 3 bases, with 18 bases left in between. CDR3 amino acids: CASSYRSPGQYYEQYF. CDR3 coding DNA: TGTGCCAGCAGTTATAGGTCCCCAGGACAGTACTACGAGCAGTACTTC.

The chain joins TRBV27 to TRBJ2-1, with D hard to call. The CDR3 has 11 amino acids. Germline V lookup: CDR1 MNHEY, CDR2 SMNVEV (reference sequence). The V and J ends lost 6 bases and 4 bases respectively, with 4 bases between them. Written as DNA, the CDR3 is TGTGCCAGCAGAGAGTACAATGAGCAGTTCTTC. It codes for CASREYNEQFF.

There are a few counts of this clonotype. The chain carries TRBV6-2 or TRBV6-3 and TRBJ1-1, with D unclear. The ends were cut back, 0 bases at V and 0 bases at J, with 8 bases in the middle. Germline values: CDR1 MNHEY, CDR2 SVGEGT. This CDR3 is built from 15 residues. The CDR3 region is CASSYSESVNTEAFF. In DNA form, the CDR3 reads TGTGCCAGCAGTTACTCAGAGTCGGTGAACACTGAAGCTTTCTTT.

V and J are TRBV10-3 and TRBJ2-1; 7 bases fit TRBD1. Germline CDR1 is ENHRY and CDR2 is SYGVKD. After removal of 4 bases from V and 2 bases from J, the junction contained 8 bases not matched to a gene. The CDR3 is 16 amino acids. Here the CDR3 reads CAISAGTAAPYNEQFF. The CDR3 DNA reads TGTGCCATCAGTGCGGGGACAGCCGCTCCCTACAATGAGCAGTTCTTC.

The chain joins TRBV29-1 to TRBJ2-2; D is unresolved. The V gene's germline CDR1 is SQVTM and CDR2 ANQGSEA. The CDR3 length is 14 residues. V gave up 2 bases and J gave up 8 bases, with 15 bases separating them. The CDR3 bases are TGCAGCGTTGAAAACGGGCAGGTATTGGGGGAGCTGTTTTTT. It translates to CSVENGQVLGELFF.

The chain couples TRBV7-9 to TRBJ2-3, with D unclear. This CDR3 comprises 14 residues. Germline CDR1 SEHNR, CDR2 FQNEAQ (reference sequence). Trimming removed 6 bases at V and 0 bases at J, with 10 bases between. The CDR3 is CASSAGTSTDTQYF. DNA of the CDR3: TGTGCCAGCAGTGCCGGAACTAGCACAGATACGCAGTATTTT.

V usage is TRBV7-2 and J usage is TRBJ1-5, with D unclear. CDR3 length: 14 amino acids. CDR1 and CDR2 from the germline V gene are SGHTA and FQGNSA. Deletions cut 0 bases from V and 8 bases from J, with 11 bases between. The CDR3 is CASSLAPTQEPQHF. Written as DNA, the CDR3 is TGTGCCAGCAGCTTAGCCCCTACTCAGGAGCCCCAGCATTTT.

This clonotype is deemed medium-sized. The J gene is TRBJ1-5, the V gene TRBV28; the D gene is possibly TRBD1 (5 bases). Trimming pared 5 bases from V and 0 bases from J, leaving 11 bases between. This CDR3 region has 15 residues. Looked up from germline, CDR1 is MDHEN and CDR2 is SYDVKM. In nucleotides, the CDR3 is TGTGCCAGCAGTCCGCAACAGGCTAGCAATCAGCCCCAGCATTTT. Amino acids: CASSPQQASNQPQHF.